This entry is about one TCR beta chain. Naive CD8 sequencing libraries were generated from about 21,000 to 970,000 sorted cells, with 10%, 30% or 50% RNA as input. This specimen comes from a study of molecular identifiers for immune sequencing clone quantification. The CDR3 spans 15 residues. Unmatched junction bases numbered 10, after V lost 6 bases and J lost 2 bases. CDR1 MNHEY and CDR2 SMNVEV come from the germline V gene (reference sequence). The authors built bulk TCR libraries by previously described methods with listed TCR primers. TCRdb re-called the PCR reads with MiXCR, one entry per CDR3 protein. This sample has over 90,000 distinct CDR3 sequences; under 40% occur once, and the top ten carry roughly 9.7%.

Sequencing used naive CD8+ T cells from blood, with Jurkat cell RNA spiked in. Subset meaning: FACS-sorted CD8+CD4-CCR7+CD45RA+ naive T cells. This clonotype was sampled from a human donor in good health. Some libraries in this study had Jurkat cell RNA spiked in. This chain uses TRBV27 with TRBJ2-7; 7 nucleotides match TRBD2. This CDR3 reads CASRPLVGGAYEQYF. CDR3 in DNA: TGTGCCAGCAGACCCCTTGTGGGGGGGGCCTACGAGCAGTACTTC.